This T cell receptor (beta chain) originates from a study of blood T cell repertoires in COVID-19. Study details: The origin of the acute and convalescent COVID-19 samples was the United States, Italy and Spain. Nucleic acid was either cDNA or gDNA, and it came from T cells, B-cell-depleted T cells, or PBMCs.

The V and J ends lost 4 bases and 1 base respectively, with 14 bases between them. Germline V CDR1 and CDR2: SGHRS, YFSETQ. The CDR3 loop spans 15 amino acids. Original handling: Estimated nucleated cell counts came from reference gene primer amplification. Produced via immunoSEQ multiplex PCR; TCRdb's table is partial and in-frame only. D and trimming were read from the DNA, whereas the V and J calls and clone size are those reported in that table. The data hold approximately 290,000 clones, with around 88% observed a single time. The sequence came from a young man with acute or convalescent COVID-19. The sequencing sample was made of peripheral blood. The chain employs TRBV5-1 and TRBJ2-5; the D gene is possibly TRBD1 (5 bases). CDR3 protein: CASSHTVDSQETQYF. DNA of the CDR3: TGCGCCAGCAGCCACACCGTAGACAGCCAAGAGACCCAGTACTTC.